The clone carrying this TCR beta chain was seen once. Antigen unknown. This specimen comes from a study of early stage breast cancer tumors. TCRdb's copy holds only in-frame clones and misses some; the assay was immunoSEQ multiplex PCR. Seen here are some 30,000 clones, 80% to 90% observed once, and the top ten hold roughly 10%. V was trimmed by 3 bases and J by 1 base, leaving 18 bases between them. The CDR3 has 17 residues. Germline-derived CDR1 and CDR2 are SNHLY and FYNNEI. Study-wide results and caveats: Enriched TCRB sequences shared across patients were mostly commonly generated sequences. Bulk DNA sequencing of unsorted cells missed chain pairing and markers. Blood repertoires resembled normal breast more than tumor. Compared with adjacent normal breast tissue, tumors showed 2 to 2.5-fold greater T cell density and higher clonality.

The receptor was derived from a person aged 45-60 years with breast cancer. Material: blood. The chain has TRBV2 and TRBJ1-2, with a weak D call TRBD1 (5 bases). CDR3 nucleotides: TGTGCCAGCAGTGATGAGGGGTACCGCGTGATTAACTATGGCTACACCTTC. This codes for CASSDEGYRVINYGYTF.